Following are 32 T cell receptor beta chains from one sample sequenced in a study of early T cells in non-severe SARS-CoV-2 infection. TCRdb re-analysed the 5' RACE reads in MiXCR, keeping a single row per CDR3 protein. The sample yields tens of thousands of distinct CDR3 sequences, 9.5% to 15% seen once. The sample consisted of whole blood. Every receptor here comes from an adult who was a healthcare worker with PCR-confirmed SARS-CoV-2 infection or an uninfected control (not recorded which).

This clonotype was observed many times. The rearrangement links TRBV29-1 to TRBJ1-1; D is unclear. In germline, CDR1 is SQVTM, CDR2 ANQGSEA. Deletions cut 1 base from V and 1 base from J, with 10 bases between. The CDR3 sequence is 14 residues long. The chain's CDR3 is CSVEVKSGNTEAFF. The CDR3 DNA sequence: TGCAGCGTTGAAGTAAAGTCCGGGAACACTGAAGCTTTCTTT. Supplemented by reference TRBV29-1 and TRBJ1-1, the full variable domain reads SAVISQKPSRDICQRGTSLTIQCQVDSQVTMMFWYRQQPGQSLTLIATANQGSEATYESGFVIDKFPISRPNLTFSTLTVSNMSPEDSSIYLCSVEVKSGNTEAFFGQGTRLTVV.

This clonotype was seen a few times. The V gene is TRBV7-9, the J gene TRBJ1-1, with D possibly matching TRBD1 (5 bases). The germline gives CDR1 SEHNR, CDR2 FQNEAQ (reference sequence). Trimming removed 1 base from V and 2 bases from J, with 11 bases in between. This CDR3 has 15 amino acids. CDR3 sequence reads: CASSLGGAVNTEAFF. CDR3 sequence (DNA): TGTGCCAGCAGCTTAGGAGGGGCGGTCAACACTGAAGCTTTCTTT. The full variable domain, its missing parts supplied by reference TRBV7-9 and TRBJ1-1, is DTGVSQNPRHKITKRGQNVTFRCDPISEHNRLYWYRQTLGQGPEFLTYFQNEAQLEKSRLLSDRFSAERPKGSFSTLEIQRTEQGDSAMYLCASSLGGAVNTEAFFGQGTRLTVV.

There are a few counts of this clonotype. The chain joins TRBV29-1 to TRBJ2-3, with D perhaps matching TRBD1 (5 bases). The CDR3 loop spans 13 amino acids. The germline CDR1 and CDR2 sequences are SQVTM and ANQGSEA. V was shortened by 4 bases and J by 8 bases, with 16 bases between the two germline ends. In nucleotides, the CDR3 is TGCAGCGTTGGTCAGGGCCTCTCCAGTACGCAGTATTTT. As protein: CSVGQGLSSTQYF.

This clonotype has a count of ten or more. This chain connects TRBV6-6 to TRBJ1-5; no clear D gene. The ends were cut back, 0 bases at V and 0 bases at J, with 6 bases in the middle. This CDR3 has 15 amino acids. Germline CDR1 is MNHNY and CDR2 is SVGAGI (reference sequence). In DNA, the CDR3 is TGTGCCAGCAGTTACTCAGGGTATAGCAATCAGCCCCAGCATTTT. Protein sequence: CASSYSGYSNQPQHF.

J is TRBJ2-1 and V is TRBV5-1; D not certain. This CDR3 has 12 residues. The germline V gene has CDR1 SGHRS and CDR2 YFSETQ. V lost 2 bases, J lost 7 bases, and 7 bases lay in between. Here the CDR3 reads CASSFGRNEQFF. The DNA of the CDR3 is TGCGCCAGCAGCTTCGGCCGGAATGAGCAGTTCTTC.

This clonotype was counted ten times or more. The V call is TRBV5-1, the J call TRBJ2-2; unclear D gene. Germline CDR1 SGHRS, CDR2 YFSETQ. The CDR3 contains 16 residues. Trimming left V 1 base short and J 5 bases short, with 15 bases between. CDR3 sequence: CASSLSASGVTGELFF. CDR3 sequence (DNA): TGCGCCAGCAGCTTGTCGGCGAGTGGGGTGACCGGGGAGCTGTTTTTT.

The chain joins TRBV14 to TRBJ2-4; 11 nucleotides agree with TRBD2. CDR1 is SGHDN, CDR2 FVKESK, per germline. V lost 1 base, J lost 5 bases, and 1 base stayed unmatched. This CDR3 spans 15 amino acids. CDR3 DNA: TGTGCCAGCAGCCAAGGACTAGCGGGGCAAAACATTCAGTACTTC. Translation gives CASSQGLAGQNIQYF.

This clonotype was picked up a small number of times. This CDR3 is CSVHGYTF. In nucleotides, the CDR3 is TGCAGCGTTCATGGCTACACCTTC. The gene calls are TRBV29-1 and TRBJ1-2; D is uncertain. This CDR3 spans 8 amino acids. The V end lost 5 bases, the J end lost 6 bases, and 1 base lay between the germline ends. Germline-derived CDR1 and CDR2 are SQVTM and ANQGSEA.

The table lists this clonotype with many counts. J is TRBJ2-7 and V is TRBV3-1; possibly TRBD1 or TRBD2 for D (5 bases each). V was shortened by 6 bases and J by 0 bases, with 15 bases between the two germline ends. CDR3 length: 15 amino acids. CDR1 LGHDT and CDR2 YNNKEL come from the germline V gene (reference sequence). CDR3 in amino acids: CASRPQGRGSYEQYF. The CDR3 bases are TGTGCCAGCAGACCCCAGGGCCGGGGCTCCTACGAGCAGTACTTC.

This clonotype was picked up a small number of times. The chain couples TRBV3-1 to TRBJ2-1; unclear D gene. Germline CDR1 is LGHDT and CDR2 is YNNKEL (reference sequence). This CDR3 is built from 15 residues. Trimming pared 5 bases from V and 5 bases from J, leaving 16 bases between. CDR3 residues: CASSTHEAGDNEQFF. DNA of the CDR3: TGTGCCAGCAGCACCCACGAGGCCGGAGACAATGAGCAGTTCTTC.

V and J are TRBV6-5 and TRBJ2-7; D possibly matches TRBD1 or TRBD2 (6 bases each). This CDR3 is 16 amino acids long. Trimming pared 0 bases from V and 2 bases from J, leaving 14 bases between. CDR1 and CDR2 (germline): MNHEY, SVGAGI. CDR3 in DNA: TGTGCCAGCAGTTACTCAGGGGCCGGGGGCGCCTACGAGCAGTACTTC. Amino acids: CASSYSGAGGAYEQYF.

This clonotype was seen at least ten times. The chain employs TRBV7-2 and TRBJ2-1; D is undetermined. The CDR3 totals 14 residues. Trimming cost V 0 bases and J 8 bases, with 11 bases left between them. CDR1 is SGHTA, CDR2 FQGNSA, per germline. CDR3 region: CASSLARQRDEQFF. The CDR3 DNA reads as TGTGCCAGCAGCTTAGCGCGGCAAAGGGATGAGCAGTTCTTC.

Concerning this clonotype: With a much larger clone just one base away, this may be a read error. CDR3 sequence reads: CASSGAGNNEQFF. The CDR3 DNA reads as TGTGCCTCTAGCGGGGCTGGCAACAATGAGCAGTTCTTC. The V gene is TRBV30, the J gene TRBJ2-1; TRBD2 agrees at 9 bases. This CDR3 has 13 amino acids. The germline V gene has CDR1 GTSNPN and CDR2 SVGIG (reference sequence). V lost 7 bases to trimming and J lost 5 bases; unmatched junction nucleotides: 6.

This chain links TRBV27 with TRBJ1-2, with D uncertain. Germline-derived CDR1 and CDR2 are MNHEY and SMNVEV (reference sequence). The CDR3 runs to 13 residues. The V gene lost 6 bases and the J gene lost 0 bases, with 8 bases spanning the gap. The CDR3 loop reads CASSHGPNYGYTF. The CDR3 DNA reads as TGTGCCAGCAGCCACGGACCTAACTATGGCTACACCTTC.

This clonotype has more than one count but fewer than ten. The CDR3 loop is CASSSQRGYNEQFF. Written as DNA, the CDR3 is TGTGCCAGCAGCTCCCAGCGGGGCTACAATGAGCAGTTCTTC. This chain connects TRBV7-2 to TRBJ2-1, with 7 bases fitting TRBD2. CDR3 length: 14 amino acids. V dropped 4 bases and J dropped 3; count of bases not matched to a gene: 3. Germline V gives CDR1 SGHTA, CDR2 FQGNSA. The whole variable domain, filled in from reference TRBV7-2 and TRBJ2-1, reads GAGVSQSPSNKVTEKGKDVELRCDPISGHTALYWYRQSLGQGLEFLIYFQGNSAPDKSGLPSDRFSAERTGGSVSTLTIQRTQQEDSAVYLCASSSQRGYNEQFFGPGTRLTVL.

This chain uses TRBV20-1 with TRBJ2-5, with 9 bases lining up with TRBD1. In germline, CDR1 is DFQATT, CDR2 SNEGSKA (reference sequence). Trimming cost V 5 bases and J 4 bases; bases outside gene matches: 8. The CDR3 totals 14 residues. DNA of the CDR3: TGCAGTGCTCCTTCCTCGACAGGGGGAGAGACCCAGTACTTC. This sequence encodes CSAPSSTGGETQYF.

The CDR3 DNA follows: TGTGCCAGCAGCCAACCCCGGGACAGGATCGGCACTGAAGCTTTCTTT. Amino acids: CASSQPRDRIGTEAFF. The chain couples TRBV4-2 to TRBJ1-1, with 8 bases lining up with TRBD1. The CDR3 consists of 16 residues. Germline V gene data show CDR1 as LGHNA and CDR2 as YNFKEQ. V lost 2 bases and J lost 4; bases outside the gene matches: 9.

Many counts were recorded for this clonotype. The gene calls are TRBV4-1 and TRBJ2-3; 8 bases are a match to TRBD2. CDR3 length equals 17 residues. Germline trimming cut 0 bases from V and 4 bases from J; bases unmatched to any gene: 9. CDR1 is MGHRA, CDR2 YSYEKL, per germline. The CDR3 protein is CASSQDRGGRNSDTQYF. For the CDR3, the DNA is TGCGCCAGCAGCCAAGATCGGGGGGGAAGAAACTCAGATACGCAGTATTTT.

The table lists this clonotype with a few counts. The rearrangement uses TRBV7-9 and TRBJ2-7, with 7 bases fitting TRBD1. The ends lost 5 bases at V and 2 bases at J; junction bases unmatched: 3. The germline V gene encodes CDR1 SEHNR and CDR2 FQNEAQ (reference sequence). This CDR3 region has 13 residues. The CDR3: CASSVGQAYEQYF. Here the CDR3 DNA reads TGTGCCAGCAGCGTAGGACAGGCCTACGAGCAGTACTTC.

This clonotype has only a few counts. The chain links TRBV2 to TRBJ2-1; 7 bases align to TRBD1. J was trimmed by 3 bases and V by 5 bases; bases with no gene match: 10. This CDR3 comprises 16 residues. Germline CDR1 SNHLY, CDR2 FYNNEI. CDR3: CASSPTGVGYYNEQFF. The CDR3 region has the DNA TGTGCCAGCAGTCCCACAGGGGTGGGGTACTACAATGAGCAGTTCTTC.

Ten or more counts support this clonotype. The chain is built from TRBV5-1 and TRBJ1-4; TRBD1 matches 8 bases. There are 14 residues in the CDR3. Germline V lookup: CDR1 SGHRS, CDR2 YFSETQ. Unmatched junction bases numbered 6, after V lost 4 bases and J lost 7 bases. The CDR3 sequence is CASSLGQGSEKLFF. The CDR3 DNA reads as TGCGCCAGCAGCCTAGGACAGGGTAGTGAAAAACTGTTTTTT.

This clonotype was seen repeatedly, ten times or more. V and J are TRBV29-1 and TRBJ2-5; unclear D gene. This CDR3 region has 10 residues. Trimming stripped 6 bases from V and 5 bases from J, with 7 bases between. Per germline, CDR1 SQVTM and CDR2 ANQGSEA. CDR3 in DNA: TGCAGCGTCGCTGGGGAGACCCAGTACTTC. Its translation is CSVAGETQYF.

This clonotype was observed many times. One end of the junction fails to match germline, which may point to a read error. The chain combines TRBV12-3 or TRBV12-4 with TRBJ2-2, with a possible D match to TRBD2 (5 bases). The CDR3 extends over 11 amino acids. The CDR3 region is CASSSSWELFF. Written as DNA, the CDR3 is TGTGCCAGCAGTTCATCTTGGGAGCTTTTTTTT.

This clonotype has just a few counts. The V call is TRBV14, the J call TRBJ1-2; D unclear. V was trimmed by 0 bases and J by 4 bases, leaving 6 bases between them. The CDR3 extends over 13 amino acids. From germline, CDR1 is SGHDN and CDR2 FVKESK. CDR3 bases: TGTGCCAGCAGCCAAGACAGAGCCTATGGCTACACCTTC. This sequence encodes CASSQDRAYGYTF.

This clonotype was counted at least ten times. This chain connects TRBV5-1 to TRBJ2-3; 13 bases are shared with TRBD2. V gave up 4 bases and J gave up 1 base; unmatched junction bases: 6. The CDR3 contains 17 residues. Germline CDR1 reads SGHRS; CDR2 reads YFSETQ. DNA for the CDR3: TGCGCCAGCAGCCCGGGACTAGCGGGGATCGGCACAGATACGCAGTATTTT. This encodes CASSPGLAGIGTDTQYF.

The chain has TRBV28 and TRBJ2-5, with D possibly TRBD2 on 6 matching bases. V lost 5 bases and J lost 7, with 17 bases in between. The CDR3 totals 14 residues. Germline V gives CDR1 MDHEN, CDR2 SYDVKM. The CDR3: CASSPIRDFGTQYF. CDR3 in DNA: TGTGCCAGCAGTCCGATCCGGGACTTCGGGACCCAGTACTTC.

This clonotype was detected ten times or more. This chain joins TRBV2 and TRBJ2-5; D unclear. The V gene's germline CDR1 is SNHLY and CDR2 FYNNEI. Trimming pared 2 bases from V and 5 bases from J, leaving 6 bases between. CDR3 length equals 12 residues. The CDR3, as DNA: TGTGCCAGCAGTGAAACCTGGGAGACCCAGTACTTC. Its translation: CASSETWETQYF.

At least ten counts were recorded for this clonotype. The chain joins TRBV5-1 to TRBJ2-7; TRBD1 matches at 12 bases. The J segment lost 9 bases and the V segment lost 0 bases, leaving 1 base of the junction unmatched. The CDR3 covers 13 residues. Per germline, CDR1 SGHRS and CDR2 YFSETQ. The CDR3 nucleotides are TGCGCCAGCAGCTTGGTGGGACAGGGGGCGCAGTACTTC. Translated: CASSLVGQGAQYF.

The CDR3 nucleotides read TGTGCCAGCAGTCCACAACCGGACGGGACCCAGTACTTC. Its protein is CASSPQPDGTQYF. The V gene is TRBV6-5, the J gene TRBJ2-5, with D hard to call. V dropped 5 bases and J dropped 7 bases, with 14 bases sitting between them. The CDR3 extends over 13 amino acids. Germline assignment: CDR1 MNHEY and CDR2 SVGAGI.

This clonotype was observed many times. The chain uses TRBV12-5 and TRBJ1-5; D might be TRBD1 (5 bases). The CDR3 is made up of 21 amino acids. Germline V CDR1 and CDR2: LGHNT, FRNRAP. The ends were cut back, 1 base at V and 0 bases at J, with 25 bases in the middle. CDR3 amino acids: CASGLENKMGERTISNQPQHF. The DNA for the CDR3 is TGTGCTAGTGGTTTGGAAAATAAAATGGGTGAGCGGACAATTAGCAATCAGCCCCAGCATTTT.

There are a few counts of this clonotype. V is TRBV2 and J is TRBJ2-1; D is perhaps TRBD2 (5 bases). The V gene's germline CDR1 is SNHLY and CDR2 FYNNEI. The CDR3 extends over 16 amino acids. With 7 bases removed from V and 5 bases from J, the gap between germline ends came to 21 bases. CDR3 residues: CASTDYAGMWDNEQFF. The CDR3 bases are TGTGCCAGCACCGACTACGCCGGGATGTGGGACAATGAGCAGTTCTTC.

This clonotype was counted at least ten times. The chain links TRBV7-2 to TRBJ2-4; D is undetermined. Germline lookup yields CDR1 SGHTA and CDR2 FQGNSA. The CDR3 runs to 11 residues. Trimming left V 5 bases short and J 7 bases short, with 6 bases between. The CDR3 DNA reads TGTGCCAGCAGCCCTAGGAACATTCAGTACTTC. Translating gives CASSPRNIQYF.